Reported below is one TCR beta chain. PCR was run on genomic DNA. The TCR beta CDR3 region was amplified using 30 forward and 13 reverse primers. TCRdb passed the multiplex PCR reads through MiXCR, listing each CDR3 protein once. The repertoire holds under 300,000 distinct CDR3 sequences, with around 47% as singletons. This CDR3 contains 13 residues. The V end was cut by 5 bases, the J end by 5 bases, with 11 bases between. CDR1 and CDR2 from the germline V gene are KGHDR and SFDVKD. The data originate from a study of type 1 and type 2 diabetes patients. Study details: Donors were type 1 diabetes, type 2 diabetes, or nondiabetic controls. T cells were magnetically sorted from PBMCs as CD4+ or CD8+ subsets.

Roughly 10 milliliters of peripheral blood were collected from each participant. The source of this sequence is a man between 18 and 35 years old with type 2 diabetes. The sequenced sample was peripheral blood mononuclear cells (PBMCs). The genes are TRBV24-1 and TRBJ2-5; a weak D match, TRBD2 (5 bases). This CDR3 reads CATSGYSVETQYF. CDR3 sequence (DNA): TGTGCCACCAGTGGTTATAGCGTCGAGACCCAGTACTTC.